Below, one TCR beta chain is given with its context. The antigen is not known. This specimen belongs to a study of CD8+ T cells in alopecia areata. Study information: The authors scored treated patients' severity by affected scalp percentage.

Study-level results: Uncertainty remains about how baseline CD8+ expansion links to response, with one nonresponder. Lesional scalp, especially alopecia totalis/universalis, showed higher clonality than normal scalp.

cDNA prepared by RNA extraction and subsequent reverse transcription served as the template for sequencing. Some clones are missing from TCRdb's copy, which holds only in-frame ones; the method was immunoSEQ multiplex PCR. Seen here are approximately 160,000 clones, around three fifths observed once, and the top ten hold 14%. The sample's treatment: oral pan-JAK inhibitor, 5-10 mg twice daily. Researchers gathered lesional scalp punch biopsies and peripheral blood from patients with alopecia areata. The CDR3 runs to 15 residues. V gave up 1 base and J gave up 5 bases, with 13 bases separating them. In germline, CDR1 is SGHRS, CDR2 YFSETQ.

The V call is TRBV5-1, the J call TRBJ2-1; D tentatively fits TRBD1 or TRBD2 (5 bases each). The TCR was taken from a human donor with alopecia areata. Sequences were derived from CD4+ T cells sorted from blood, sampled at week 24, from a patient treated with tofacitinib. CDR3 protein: CASSLYPGLNNEQFF. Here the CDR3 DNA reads TGCGCCAGCAGCTTGTACCCGGGGCTGAACAATGAGCAGTTCTTC. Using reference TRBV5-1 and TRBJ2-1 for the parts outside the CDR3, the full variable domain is KAGVTQTPRYLIKTRGQQVTLSCSPISGHRSVSWYQQTPGQGLQFLFEYFSETQRNKGNFPGRFSGRQFSNSRSEMNVSTLELGDSALYLCASSLYPGLNNEQFFGPGTRLTVL.